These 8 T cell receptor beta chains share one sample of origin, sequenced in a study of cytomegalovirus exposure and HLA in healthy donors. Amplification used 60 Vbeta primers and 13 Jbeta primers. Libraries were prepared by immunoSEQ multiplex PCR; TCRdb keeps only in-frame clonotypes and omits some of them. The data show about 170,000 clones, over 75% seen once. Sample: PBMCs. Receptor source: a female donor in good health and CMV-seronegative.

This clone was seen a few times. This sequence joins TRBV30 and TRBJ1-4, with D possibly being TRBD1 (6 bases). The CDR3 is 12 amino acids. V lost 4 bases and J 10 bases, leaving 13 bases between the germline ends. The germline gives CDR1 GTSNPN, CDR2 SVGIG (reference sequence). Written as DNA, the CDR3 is TGTGCCTGGAAGACAGGTGGCGGAAAACTGTTTTTT. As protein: CAWKTGGGKLFF.

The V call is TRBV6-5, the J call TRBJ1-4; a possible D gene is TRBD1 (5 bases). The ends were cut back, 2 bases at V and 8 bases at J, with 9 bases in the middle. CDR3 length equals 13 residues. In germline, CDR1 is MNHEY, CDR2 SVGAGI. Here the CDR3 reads CASSYRRGEKLFF. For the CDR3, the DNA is TGTGCCAGCAGTTACCGTCGGGGGGAAAAACTGTTTTTT.

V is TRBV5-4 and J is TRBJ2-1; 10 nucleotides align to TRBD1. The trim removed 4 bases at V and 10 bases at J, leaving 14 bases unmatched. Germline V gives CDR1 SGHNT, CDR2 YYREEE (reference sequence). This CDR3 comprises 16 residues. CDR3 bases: TGTGCCAGCAGCAGCACCGGGACAGGGGTGGCGGAGGAGCAGTTCTTC. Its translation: CASSSTGTGVAEEQFF.

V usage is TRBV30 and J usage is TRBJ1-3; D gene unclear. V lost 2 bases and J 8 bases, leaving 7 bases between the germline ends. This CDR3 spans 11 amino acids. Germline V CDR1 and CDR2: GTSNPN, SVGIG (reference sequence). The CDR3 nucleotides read TGTGCCTGGAGTTCCGGGGACACCATATATTTT. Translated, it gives CAWSSGDTIYF.

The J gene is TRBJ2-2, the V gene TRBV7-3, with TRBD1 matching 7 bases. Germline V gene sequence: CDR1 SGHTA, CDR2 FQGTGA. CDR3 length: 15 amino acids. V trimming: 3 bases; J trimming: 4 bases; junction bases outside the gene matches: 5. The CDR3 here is CASSFTGAITGELFF. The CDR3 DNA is TGTGCCAGCAGCTTTACAGGGGCGATCACCGGGGAGCTGTTTTTT.

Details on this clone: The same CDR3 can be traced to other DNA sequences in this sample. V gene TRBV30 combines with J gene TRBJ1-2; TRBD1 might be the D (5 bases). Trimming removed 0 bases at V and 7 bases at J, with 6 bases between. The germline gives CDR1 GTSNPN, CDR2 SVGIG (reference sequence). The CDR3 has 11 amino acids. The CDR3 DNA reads TGTGCCTGGAGTGTGGGGGGTGGCTACACCTTC. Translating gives CAWSVGGGYTF. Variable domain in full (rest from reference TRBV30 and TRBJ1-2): SQTIHQWPATLVQPVGSPLSLECTVEGTSNPNLYWYRQAAGRGLQLLFYSVGIGQISSEVPQNLSASRPQDRQFILSSKKLLLSDSGFYLCAWSVGGGYTFGSGTRLTVV.

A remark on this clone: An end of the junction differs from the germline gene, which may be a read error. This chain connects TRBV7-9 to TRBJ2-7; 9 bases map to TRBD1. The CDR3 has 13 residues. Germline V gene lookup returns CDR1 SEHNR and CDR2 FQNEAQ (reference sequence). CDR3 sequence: CSSSVQGAGEQYF. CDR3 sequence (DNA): TGTTCCAGCAGCGTACAGGGGGCGGGGGAGCAGTACTTC.

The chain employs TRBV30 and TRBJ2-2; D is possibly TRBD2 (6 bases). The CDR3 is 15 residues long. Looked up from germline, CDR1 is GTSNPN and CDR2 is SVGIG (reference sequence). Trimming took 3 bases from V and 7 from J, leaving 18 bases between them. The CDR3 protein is CAWSVRDGGIGELFF. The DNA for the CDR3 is TGTGCCTGGAGCGTCCGGGACGGGGGAATCGGGGAGCTGTTTTTT.